This TCR beta chain was sequenced in a study of blood T cells in healthy people across ages. V was pared by 6 bases and J by 0 bases, with 16 bases between. The germline gives CDR1 SGHRS, CDR2 YFSETQ. The CDR3 length is 15 residues. It was with a sample-barcoded 5' primer and a J-beta primer mix that a second PCR of about 6 to 12 cycles was run. TCRdb analysed the 5' RACE reads with MiXCR anew, one entry per CDR3 protein. Here the sample spans 550,000 to 700,000 distinct CDR3 sequences, approximately 25% being singletons. Donors were systemically healthy Caucasian individuals from Russia aged about 6 to 100 years.

The chain uses TRBV5-1 and TRBJ2-7; no clear D gene. The receptor was isolated from a woman between 65 and 79 years old in good health. The sequenced sample was blood. The chain's CDR3 is CASKREAASSYEQYF. CDR3 nucleotide sequence: TGCGCCAGCAAGCGAGAGGCAGCCAGCTCCTACGAGCAGTACTTC.